The 20 T cell receptor beta chains below were found in one sample sequenced in a study of Tregs in tolerant kidney transplant recipients. Assay used: immunoSEQ multiplex PCR; TCRdb lists only in-frame clones, some missing. The table lists about 88,000 clones, approximately 94% of them singletons, with roughly 4.3% in the top ten. The sample taken for sequencing was CD8+ T cells from blood. These receptors were taken from a human donor in good health.

The chain combines TRBV29-1 with TRBJ2-7; D ambiguous. The CDR3 is made up of 11 amino acids. V shed 4 bases and J shed 7 bases, with 11 bases lying between them. Germline V gives CDR1 SQVTM, CDR2 ANQGSEA. CDR3 bases: TGCAGCGTTGGGGCAACGTTGGAGCAGTACTTC. It encodes CSVGATLEQYF.

This sequence joins TRBV5-6 and TRBJ2-1, with TRBD2 matching 11 bases. This CDR3 is built from 15 residues. The V gene's germline CDR1 is SGHDT and CDR2 YYEEEE. After removal of 4 bases from V and 4 bases from J, the junction contained 4 bases not matched to a gene. The CDR3 nucleotides are TGTGCCAGCAGCCCGACTAGCGGGAAATACAATGAGCAGTTCTTC. Its protein product is CASSPTSGKYNEQFF.

The chain has TRBV29-1 and TRBJ1-2; D ambiguous. This CDR3 has 11 residues. CDR1 SQVTM and CDR2 ANQGSEA come from the germline V gene. In DNA, the CDR3 is TGCACCGCTGGGGAGAGAGGAGGCTACACCTTC. Translated: CTAGERGGYTF.

The chain joins TRBV15 to TRBJ2-2; maybe TRBD2 (6 bases). The V gene lost 5 bases and the J gene lost 3 bases, with 10 bases spanning the gap. The CDR3 has 14 residues. From germline, CDR1 is LNHNV and CDR2 YYDKDF (reference sequence). The CDR3 spells CATSAEGDTGELFF. In DNA, the CDR3 is TGTGCCACCAGCGCGGAGGGCGACACCGGGGAGCTGTTTTTT.

V gene TRBV25-1 combines with J gene TRBJ2-2, with 7 bases matching TRBD1. The CDR3 extends over 14 amino acids. The germline V gene encodes CDR1 MGHDK and CDR2 SYGVNS. V lost 5 bases to trimming and J lost 6 bases; unmatched junction nucleotides: 6. The CDR3 DNA follows: TGTGCCAGCAGTAACCGCGACAGGGCCGGGGAGCTGTTTTTT. It is translated as CASSNRDRAGELFF.

The chain joins TRBV2 to TRBJ2-3; 14 positions agree with TRBD2. Unmatched junction bases numbered 10, after V lost 6 bases and J lost 5 bases. The germline V gene encodes CDR1 SNHLY and CDR2 FYNNEI. This CDR3 is 17 amino acids long. The CDR3 sequence is CASSLLGLAGGEDTQYF. The CDR3 DNA reads TGTGCCAGCAGCCTACTAGGACTAGCGGGGGGTGAAGATACGCAGTATTTT.

The chain joins TRBV5-8 to TRBJ2-5, with unresolved D. V was clipped by 1 base and J by 0 bases, with 10 bases between them. Germline CDR1 and CDR2: SGHTS and YDEGEE. CDR3 length: 15 amino acids. For the CDR3, the DNA is TGTGCCAGCAGCTTGAGGGTCAGCTACCAAGAGACCCAGTACTTC. Translating it yields CASSLRVSYQETQYF.

The chain uses TRBV7-9 and TRBJ2-3, with D tentatively TRBD1 or TRBD2 (5 bases each). This CDR3 spans 16 amino acids. Trimming took off 5 bases at V and 3 bases at J, with 18 bases between the two ends. Germline lookup yields CDR1 SEHNR and CDR2 FQNEAQ (reference sequence). The CDR3 DNA is TGTGCCAGCAGCCAGCTGGGGCATCGGGAAACAGATACGCAGTATTTT. It translates to CASSQLGHRETDTQYF.

This clone was detected only once. CDR3 region: CASSFSGLVTNEQFF. In DNA, the CDR3 is TGTGCCAGCAGTTTTTCCGGACTAGTTACGAATGAGCAGTTCTTC. The V and J genes are TRBV27 and TRBJ2-1; TRBD2 matches at 7 bases. Germline CDR1 reads MNHEY; CDR2 reads SMNVEV (reference sequence). J gave up 7 bases and V 3 bases, and 9 bases lay outside the gene matches. The CDR3 covers 15 residues.

The V gene is TRBV30, the J gene TRBJ2-3; D may correspond to TRBD1 or TRBD2 (5 bases each). Germline V gene lookup returns CDR1 GTSNPN and CDR2 SVGIG (reference sequence). Trimming cost V 0 bases and J 4 bases, with 14 bases left between them. CDR3 length: 15 amino acids. The CDR3 DNA sequence: TGTGCCTGGAGTGTGGGGGTCCGCTCCGCAGATACGCAGTATTTT. This gives the protein CAWSVGVRSADTQYF.

This clone has a handful of counts. The chain links TRBV10-1 to TRBJ2-7; D is unclear. The CDR3 covers 12 residues. Germline CDR1 reads WNHNN; CDR2 reads SYGVQD (reference sequence). Trimming took off 0 bases at V and 10 bases at J, with 10 bases between the two ends. Here the CDR3 DNA reads TGCGCCAGCAGTGAGTCGCCGGACCACCAGTACTTC. Protein product: CASSESPDHQYF.

The chain employs TRBV4-1 and TRBJ1-2; a weak D match, TRBD1 (5 bases). Germline V gene data show CDR1 as MGHRA and CDR2 as YSYEKL. V shed 4 bases and J shed 8 bases, with 17 bases lying between them. CDR3 length: 14 residues. The CDR3 sequence is CASSPGPGVEGYTF. DNA for the CDR3: TGCGCCAGCAGCCCGGGACCTGGAGTTGAGGGCTACACCTTC.

This sequence joins TRBV27 and TRBJ2-5; TRBD2 is a possible D gene (7 bases). CDR1 is MNHEY, CDR2 SMNVEV, per germline (reference sequence). The germline V and J ends were trimmed by 7 bases and 0 bases, with 15 bases remaining between them. The CDR3 contains 15 residues. The CDR3 DNA sequence: TGTGCCAGCACCCCGGGGGGCGTGAACCAAGAGACCCAGTACTTC. This encodes CASTPGGVNQETQYF.

This clone was found once. The genes are TRBV6-5 and TRBJ2-3, with 14 bases lining up with TRBD2. The CDR3 extends over 15 amino acids. V gave up 2 bases and J gave up 5 bases; unmatched junction bases: 0. Looked up from germline, CDR1 is MNHEY and CDR2 is SVGAGI. For the CDR3, the DNA is TGTGCCAGCAGTTACGGACTAGCGGGAGGAGATACGCAGTATTTT. It translates to CASSYGLAGGDTQYF.

This clone has a handful of counts. The chain has TRBV6-5 and TRBJ1-1; D unresolved. The V gene lost 8 bases and the J gene lost 14 bases, with 15 bases spanning the gap. This CDR3 region has 10 residues. The V gene's germline CDR1 is MNHEY and CDR2 SVGAGI. CDR3 in amino acids: CASGDAWAFF. CDR3 nucleotides: TGTGCCAGCGGTGATGCATGGGCATTCTTT.

V is TRBV10-1 and J is TRBJ1-1, with D maybe TRBD1 (5 bases). Germline-derived CDR1 and CDR2 are WNHNN and SYGVQD (reference sequence). Between the trimmed V and J ends, which lost 6 bases and 7 bases, there was a span of 15 bases. CDR3 length: 13 amino acids. CDR3 loop: CASSLGSGGEAFF. The CDR3 bases are TGCGCCAGCAGCCTCGGGAGTGGGGGTGAAGCTTTCTTT.

This sequence joins TRBV29-1 and TRBJ2-1; D is unresolved. With 1 base removed from V and 0 bases from J, the gap between germline ends came to 10 bases. The CDR3 covers 15 residues. Germline CDR1 reads SQVTM; CDR2 reads ANQGSEA. Here the CDR3 reads CSVEGQASSYNEQFF. The CDR3 coding sequence is TGCAGCGTTGAAGGGCAGGCAAGCTCCTACAATGAGCAGTTCTTC.

The V gene is TRBV6-1, the J gene TRBJ2-7, with TRBD2 identical over 11 bases. In germline, CDR1 is MNHNS, CDR2 SASEGT. V lost 4 bases to trimming and J lost 4 bases; unmatched junction nucleotides: 9. CDR3 length: 16 residues. CDR3: CASSVLPSGRSYEQYF. The CDR3 DNA reads as TGTGCCAGCAGTGTTTTACCTAGCGGGAGGAGTTACGAGCAGTACTTC.

This rearrangement joins TRBV13 to TRBJ2-7; perhaps TRBD2 as D (6 bases). CDR1 is PRHDT and CDR2 is FYEKMQ in the germline V gene (reference sequence). This CDR3 is built from 14 residues. V gave up 2 bases and J gave up 5 bases, with 13 bases separating them. CDR3 sequence reads: CASSLHREYNEQYF. CDR3 nucleotide sequence: TGTGCCAGCAGCTTACACCGGGAGTACAACGAGCAGTACTTC.

The chain carries TRBV14 and TRBJ1-1, with D unresolved. There are 14 residues in the CDR3. Germline CDR1 and CDR2: SGHDN and FVKESK. V was clipped by 4 bases and J by 5 bases, with 14 bases between them. For the CDR3, the DNA is TGTGCCAGCAGCCCCTTCCTGACTGGGACTGAAGCTTTCTTT. As protein: CASSPFLTGTEAFF.